Listed here is a single T cell receptor (beta chain). Its antigen is currently unknown. J was trimmed by 1 base and V by 6 bases; bases with no gene match: 4. The CDR3 contains 15 residues. The germline V gene encodes CDR1 SGHDN and CDR2 FVKESK. Using immunoSEQ multiplex PCR, the repertoire was profiled, and TCRdb retains in-frame clones only, with some absent. The data show more than 2 million clones, with just under 95% seen just once and under 2% held by the top ten. These data come from a study of shared clonotypes between healthy human individuals. Findings of the study overall: Naive subsets tended to show greater estimated richness than memory subsets. Sharing across four donors was highest in naive CD4 (roughly 5%) and lowest in memory CD8 (roughly 0.4%). Blood was the sole source, and tissue repertoires probably differ.

As defined, naive CD8 cells were CD45RO-negative and positively selected for CCR7, with terminally differentiated effector memory CD45RA+ cells excluded. Sequences were obtained from naive CD8+ T cells from PBMCs. This receptor was obtained from a man between 18 and 35 years old in good health. Some clones in this sample may be carry-over from other donors' samples. The J gene is TRBJ2-3, the V gene TRBV14; 10 bases line up with TRBD2. In nucleotides, the CDR3 is TGTGCCAGCAGGTCCGGGACTAGCGGCACAGATACGCAGTATTTT. It translates to CASRSGTSGTDTQYF.